The source of this T cell receptor beta chain is a study of sequential checkpoint blockade in melanoma. Profiling relied on immunoSEQ multiplex PCR, and the TCRdb table lists in-frame clones only, not all of them. The sample includes 9,500 to 15,000 clones, roughly four fifths of them seen just once. Regarding treatment: randomized to nivolumab then ipilimumab (arm A) or the reverse (arm B). None of the patients previously received DNA-damaging chemotherapy. From thawed PBMCs, live CD3+CD8+ cells negative for CD19 and CD56 were sorted. V trimming: 2 bases; J trimming: 4 bases; junction bases outside the gene matches: 9. The CDR3 is 16 amino acids. Germline-derived CDR1 and CDR2 are SGHVS and FNYEAQ.

The sequencing here drew on CD8+ T cells sorted from blood (inferred from file names), taken from a patient given nivolumab and ipilimumab in sequence. The J gene is TRBJ2-7, the V gene TRBV7-6; 9 nucleotides line up with TRBD2. The clonotype was recovered from a human donor with melanoma. CDR3 amino acids: CASSLTGSSGDYEQYF. As DNA, the CDR3 is TGTGCCAGCAGCTTAACGGGGTCTAGCGGGGATTACGAGCAGTACTTC.